These 8 T cell receptor beta chains were sequenced from one sample in a study of graft-versus-host responses after intestinal transplantation. Antigens for these TCRs are unknown. Assay used: immunoSEQ multiplex PCR; TCRdb lists only in-frame clones, some missing. The sample comprises 80,000 to 100,000 clones, roughly 87% of which are singletons, and approximately 18% rests with the top ten. This specimen was unstimulated CD8+ T cells sorted from spleen or lymph node cells, taken before intestinal transplant. The receptors were gathered from a human donor who received an intestinal transplant.

The rearrangement uses TRBV11-2 and TRBJ1-4; D gene ambiguous. This CDR3 has 16 residues. CDR1 and CDR2 from the germline V gene are SGHAT and FQNNGV. Trimming pared 3 bases from V and 5 bases from J, leaving 16 bases between. As DNA, the CDR3 is TGTGCCAGCAGCTTCGCCGGGCTGCTGGGGAATGAAAAACTGTTTTTT. The encoded protein is CASSFAGLLGNEKLFF.

J is TRBJ1-1 and V is TRBV28; no clear D. V lost 2 bases and J lost 0, with 7 bases in between. The CDR3 runs to 14 residues. Germline lookup yields CDR1 MDHEN and CDR2 SYDVKM. This chain's CDR3 is CASSLGRMNTEAFF. CDR3 nucleotides: TGTGCCAGCAGTTTAGGTCGGATGAACACTGAAGCTTTCTTT.

This chain links TRBV6-1 with TRBJ2-1, with TRBD2 matching 10 bases. Germline CDR1 and CDR2: MNHNS and SASEGT. The junction had 10 bases not matched to a gene; V was cut back by 0 bases and J by 5 bases. The CDR3 covers 18 residues. CDR3 sequence: CASSEALGLADFDNEQFF. The CDR3 DNA sequence: TGTGCCAGCAGTGAAGCCTTAGGACTAGCGGACTTTGACAATGAGCAGTTCTTC.

In this sample, this clone turned up once. An end of the junction differs from the germline gene, which may be a read error. The chain is built from TRBV10-1 and TRBJ1-5, with 7 bases lining up with TRBD1. Germline CDR1 WNHNN, CDR2 SYGVQD (reference sequence). The CDR3 extends over 16 amino acids. The CDR3 bases are TGCGCCAGCATGAGGGGGGAGACAGGGAGCAGTCAGCCCCAGCATTTT. It codes for CASMRGETGSSQPQHF.

V is TRBV5-4 and J is TRBJ2-7; D is ambiguous. V was pared by 0 bases and J by 2 bases, with 6 bases between. Looked up from germline, CDR1 is SGHNT and CDR2 is YYREEE (reference sequence). CDR3 size: 13 residues. The CDR3 DNA reads TGTGCCAGCAGCTTGGGACCTACCTACGAGCAGTACTTC. The encoded protein is CASSLGPTYEQYF.

J is TRBJ2-2 and V is TRBV11-1, with 9 bases matching TRBD2. V lost 8 bases and J lost 4; bases outside the gene matches: 5. This CDR3 is built from 14 residues. In germline, CDR1 is SGHAT, CDR2 FQDESV (reference sequence). The DNA of the CDR3 is TGTGCCAGCTCGGGACTAGCCTCCACCGGGGAGCTGTTTTTT. Encoded protein: CASSGLASTGELFF.

The chain uses TRBV5-1 and TRBJ2-1; D is unresolved. This CDR3 is 16 amino acids long. Looked up from germline, CDR1 is SGHRS and CDR2 is YFSETQ. The V and J ends lost 4 bases and 0 bases respectively, with 14 bases between them. In DNA, the CDR3 is TGCGCCAGCAGCACCAAACAGAGCTACTCCTACAATGAGCAGTTCTTC. As protein: CASSTKQSYSYNEQFF.

The V and J genes are TRBV23-1 and TRBJ2-3; D gene uncertain. TRBV23-1 is an open reading frame whose function is uncertain. The CDR3 covers 14 residues. The V and J ends lost 4 bases and 0 bases respectively, with 8 bases between them. This CDR3 reads CASSRRRSTDTQYF. DNA of the CDR3: TGCGCCAGCAGTCGGAGACGGAGCACAGATACGCAGTATTTT.